Presented here are 32 T cell receptor beta chains from one specimen sequenced in a study of regulatory T cells in long-lasting Graves disease. Time point indicated: newly diagnosed GD, antithyroid drugs for less than 3 months. The TCR library was made from RNA extracted from PBMCs. Assembly of TCR beta libraries relied on iRepertoire HTBI primers together with Arm-PCR of CDR3 regions. TCRdb redid the calling of the multiplex PCR reads with MiXCR, one entry per CDR3 protein. The data contain under 400,000 distinct CDR3 sequences, around 15% of them singletons. The data also belong to a second study, concerning T cells in Graves' hyperthyroidism and ophthalmopathy.

The sample was peripheral blood mononuclear cells (PBMCs), taken at new diagnosis, from a patient treated with antithyroid drugs. The source of these receptors is a man aged 40-55 years with Graves disease.

The chain links TRBV4-1 to TRBJ1-6, with D unclear. Germline CDR1 is MGHRA and CDR2 is YSYEKL. With 0 bases removed from V and 8 bases from J, the gap between germline ends came to 8 bases. This CDR3 has 14 amino acids. The CDR3 here is CASSQEGGDSPLHF. The CDR3 coding sequence is TGCGCCAGCAGCCAAGAAGGTGGGGATTCACCCCTCCACTTT.

This clonotype was counted a few times. V usage is TRBV24-1 and J usage is TRBJ2-2, with a weak D call TRBD1 (6 bases). V was pared by 3 bases and J by 2 bases, with 15 bases between. Germline CDR1 is KGHDR and CDR2 is SFDVKD. The CDR3 runs to 17 residues. Here the CDR3 reads CATSDQAGTYNTGELFF. CDR3 bases: TGTGCCACCAGTGATCAGGCCGGGACATACAACACCGGGGAGCTGTTTTTT.

The table lists this clonotype with many counts. The J gene is TRBJ2-5, the V gene TRBV2; D remains unclear. Trimming removed 6 bases at V and 5 bases at J, with 10 bases between. The CDR3 is made up of 12 amino acids. Germline V CDR1 and CDR2: SNHLY, FYNNEI. The CDR3: CASSGLRETQYF. The DNA for the CDR3 is TGTGCCAGCAGCGGCTTGCGCGAGACCCAGTACTTC.

This clonotype showed up many times. V is TRBV28 and J is TRBJ1-5; 10 nucleotides match TRBD1. Trimming cost V 8 bases and J 0 bases; bases outside gene matches: 10. Germline CDR1 reads MDHEN; CDR2 reads SYDVKM. The CDR3 covers 17 residues. CDR3 region: CASGTGTGENSNQPQHF. Here the CDR3 DNA reads TGTGCCAGCGGAACCGGGACAGGGGAAAATAGCAATCAGCCCCAGCATTTT.

This clonotype was detected ten times or more. V gene TRBV7-2 combines with J gene TRBJ1-4; D gene ambiguous. Germline-derived CDR1 and CDR2 are SGHTA and FQGNSA. Trimming removed 1 base at V and 4 bases at J, with 7 bases between. There are 14 residues in the CDR3. The CDR3 spells CASSLVVGNEKLFF. CDR3 bases: TGTGCCAGCAGCTTAGTTGTCGGTAATGAAAAACTGTTTTTT.

The chain employs TRBV6-1 and TRBJ2-5; D ambiguous. This CDR3 has 13 residues. The V gene's germline CDR1 is MNHNS and CDR2 SASEGT. V dropped 7 bases and J dropped 2 bases, with 11 bases sitting between them. The CDR3 DNA is TGTGCCAGCACCTTCGCCGTACAAGAGACCCAGTACTTC. It encodes CASTFAVQETQYF.

This clonotype has just a few counts. The chain links TRBV24-1 to TRBJ1-3, with D possibly TRBD1 on 5 matching bases. Germline CDR1 reads KGHDR; CDR2 reads SFDVKD. Trimming removed 4 bases from V and 5 bases from J, with 8 bases in between. This CDR3 comprises 13 residues. The CDR3 is CATSEAGRNTIYF. The CDR3 bases are TGTGCCACCAGTGAGGCAGGGCGAAACACCATATATTTT.

The chain recombines TRBV6-1 with TRBJ1-5, with D perhaps matching TRBD1 (5 bases). The V end lost 7 bases, the J end lost 5 bases, and 18 bases lay between the germline ends. The CDR3 extends over 15 amino acids. CDR1 and CDR2 (germline): MNHNS, SASEGT. The CDR3 protein is CASIRGPSADQPQHF. Written as DNA, the CDR3 is TGTGCCAGCATTAGGGGCCCTTCAGCTGATCAGCCCCAGCATTTT.

This clonotype was found many times. The gene calls are TRBV6-5 and TRBJ1-4; maybe TRBD1 (5 bases). Germline CDR1 is MNHEY and CDR2 is SVGAGI. The ends were cut back, 4 bases at V and 8 bases at J, with 14 bases in the middle. CDR3 size: 14 residues. The DNA for the CDR3 is TGTGCCAGCAGTTGGGGACTGAGAACAGAAAAACTGTTTTTT. As protein: CASSWGLRTEKLFF.

This clonotype has a handful of counts. The chain recombines TRBV20-1 with TRBJ2-1; 11 bases map to TRBD2. Germline CDR1 DFQATT, CDR2 SNEGSKA (reference sequence). The CDR3 length is 13 residues. After removal of 5 bases from V and 6 bases from J, the junction contained 3 bases not matched to a gene. For the CDR3, the DNA is TGCAGTGCTGGCGGACTAGCGGGCAATGAGCAGTTCTTC. It yields the protein CSAGGLAGNEQFF.

This clonotype has just a few counts. The CDR3 protein is CASRRRVYTEAFF. The CDR3 DNA reads TGTGCCAGCAGGCGGAGGGTGTATACTGAAGCTTTCTTT. V usage is TRBV6-1 and J usage is TRBJ1-1; D is unresolved. The CDR3 extends over 13 amino acids. The V end lost 6 bases, the J end lost 5 bases, and 13 bases lay between the germline ends. From germline, CDR1 is MNHNS and CDR2 SASEGT.

This clonotype has only a few counts. Just one base apart from a much larger clone, this may be a read error. V gene TRBV7-3 combines with J gene TRBJ1-1, with a weak D call TRBD1 (6 bases). The V end lost 2 bases, the J end lost 6 bases, and 16 bases lay between the germline ends. Germline lookup yields CDR1 SGHTA and CDR2 FQGTGA. This CDR3 has 15 amino acids. In DNA, the CDR3 is TGTGCCAGCAGCTTAGCGGGGCCTACAGGGTCTGAAGCTTTCTTT. Protein sequence: CASSLAGPTGSEAFF.

This clonotype was found many times. The V call is TRBV12-3 or TRBV12-4, the J call TRBJ1-1, with D maybe TRBD1 (6 bases). Trimming took 3 bases from V and 4 from J, leaving 9 bases between them. This CDR3 spans 13 amino acids. The CDR3 DNA reads as TGTGCCAGCAGTTTGGGGGGCGTCACTGAAGCTTTCTTT. It encodes CASSLGGVTEAFF.

This clonotype was observed at least ten times. V usage is TRBV4-1 and J usage is TRBJ2-3; 15 nucleotides match TRBD2. The germline CDR1 and CDR2 sequences are MGHRA and YSYEKL. The CDR3 has 20 amino acids. J lost 1 base, V lost 5 bases, and 13 bases had no gene match. CDR3 protein: CASSTPGGLAGGRGTDTQYF. Here the CDR3 DNA reads TGCGCCAGCAGCACCCCCGGAGGACTAGCGGGGGGGCGTGGCACAGATACGCAGTATTTT.

In the case of this clonotype: A much larger clone lies a single base off, so this may be a read error. V is TRBV12-3 or TRBV12-4 and J is TRBJ2-7; D unclear. Trimming cost V 2 bases and J 3 bases, with 14 bases left between them. This CDR3 is 15 amino acids long. The CDR3 reads CASSLTRRSIYEQYF. CDR3 coding DNA: TGTGCCAGCAGTTTAACCCGACGGTCAATCTACGAGCAGTACTTC.

This clonotype came up many times. The V call is TRBV20-1, the J call TRBJ2-3; tentatively, D is TRBD2 (7 bases). Germline V gives CDR1 DFQATT, CDR2 SNEGSKA (reference sequence). The CDR3 extends over 16 amino acids. V gave up 0 bases and J gave up 2 bases, with 15 bases separating them. CDR3 in DNA: TGCAGTGCTAGAGATGGGAGGGGGGCCTTCACAGATACGCAGTATTTT. This translates into CSARDGRGAFTDTQYF.

This clonotype was found many times. One junction end disagrees with the germline gene, perhaps due to a read error. V gene TRBV28 combines with J gene TRBJ2-5; weak D call: TRBD2 (6 bases). The germline gives CDR1 MDHEN, CDR2 SYDVKM. CDR3 length: 13 amino acids. CDR3: CASRLISGTGVDF. Here the CDR3 DNA reads TGTGCCAGCAGACTCATCTCAGGGACTGGGGTTGACTTC.

This clonotype was seen a few times. The chain links TRBV19 to TRBJ1-2, with D perhaps matching TRBD1 (6 bases). The CDR3 sequence is 14 residues long. The ends were cut back, 6 bases at V and 4 bases at J, with 15 bases in the middle. CDR1 and CDR2 (germline): LNHDA, SQIVND (reference sequence). This CDR3 reads CASSLGDRFYGYTF. The CDR3 DNA follows: TGTGCCAGTAGCCTTGGCGACAGGTTCTATGGCTACACCTTC.

This clonotype has a handful of counts. The chain joins TRBV4-1 to TRBJ2-6, with D possibly TRBD2 on 7 matching bases. Looked up from germline, CDR1 is MGHRA and CDR2 is YSYEKL. The CDR3 runs to 21 residues. The V and J ends lost 2 bases and 8 bases respectively, with 31 bases between them. The DNA for the CDR3 is TGCGCCAGCAGCCAACCTTCCGGGACAAGGGATCTCTGGGGAGGGACCAACGTCCTGACTTTC. Amino acid sequence: CASSQPSGTRDLWGGTNVLTF.

This rearrangement joins TRBV7-9 to TRBJ2-7, with TRBD1 matching 8 bases. Germline assignment: CDR1 SEHNR and CDR2 FQNEAQ (reference sequence). The CDR3 covers 15 residues. The ends lost 5 bases at V and 6 bases at J; junction bases unmatched: 12. CDR3 DNA sequence: TGTGCCAGCAGCACCAGGGGCAGGGGGCTCGGCGAGCAGTACTTC. This encodes CASSTRGRGLGEQYF.

The gene calls are TRBV6-5 and TRBJ2-2; D remains ambiguous. V was pared by 3 bases and J by 5 bases, with 4 bases between. This CDR3 contains 12 residues. Germline V gene sequence: CDR1 MNHEY, CDR2 SVGAGI. CDR3 region: CASSYTTGELFF. The CDR3 region has the DNA TGTGCCAGCAGTTATACGACCGGGGAGCTGTTTTTT.

The CDR3 is CASSFSESFWNQPQHF. The DNA for the CDR3 is TGTGCCAGCAGTTTCTCCGAATCTTTTTGGAATCAGCCCCAGCATTTT. This chain joins TRBV6-9 and TRBJ1-5; D is ambiguous. The CDR3 totals 16 residues. V was shortened by 4 bases and J by 4 bases, with 17 bases between the two germline ends. Germline CDR1 reads MNHGY; CDR2 reads SVAAGI.

This clonotype was counted a few times. This chain joins TRBV5-1 and TRBJ2-1; D tentatively fits TRBD1 or TRBD2 (6 bases each). The assigned J gene may be wrong: the sequence end matches TRBJ2-5 better. CDR1 SGHRS and CDR2 YFSETQ come from the germline V gene. The CDR3 covers 15 residues. The CDR3, as DNA: TGCGCCAGCAGCTTGGGAGTCGGGGGCTGGGAGACCCAGTACTTC. As protein: CASSLGVGGWETQYF.

This chain uses TRBV9 with TRBJ1-2, with D possibly being TRBD1 (5 bases). The CDR3 consists of 14 residues. V lost 0 bases and J lost 8, with 14 bases in between. Germline V gives CDR1 SGDLS, CDR2 YYNGEE. CDR3 protein: CASSVGGGSGGYTF. The CDR3, as DNA: TGTGCCAGCAGCGTAGGGGGGGGTAGCGGCGGCTACACCTTC.

This clonotype was recorded at least ten times. This chain connects TRBV15 to TRBJ2-5; D unresolved. The V gene's germline CDR1 is LNHNV and CDR2 YYDKDF (reference sequence). The CDR3 has 14 residues. Trimming took off 1 base at V and 3 bases at J, with 9 bases between the two ends. The DNA of the CDR3 is TGTGCCACCAGCAGAGGCGGCAGTAAAGAGACCCAGTACTTC. Translated, it gives CATSRGGSKETQYF. Together with reference TRBV15 and TRBJ2-5, the CDR3 gives the full variable domain: DAMVIQNPRYQVTQFGKPVTLSCSQTLNHNVMYWYQQKSSQAPKLLFHYYDKDFNNEADTPDNFQSRRPNTSFCFLDIRSPGLGDTAMYLCATSRGGSKETQYFGPGTRLLVL.

This clonotype turned up a few times. V and J are TRBV10-3 and TRBJ2-5; 10 bases fit TRBD2. Losses at the gene ends were 3 bases for V and 1 base for J; bases not matched to a gene: 8. This CDR3 has 17 amino acids. Germline-derived CDR1 and CDR2 are ENHRY and SYGVKD. CDR3 region: CAISEELAGAIQETQYF. CDR3 in DNA: TGTGCCATCAGTGAAGAGCTAGCGGGGGCCATCCAAGAGACCCAGTACTTC.

This clonotype appeared many times. The V gene is TRBV2, the J gene TRBJ1-3; D gene unclear. The CDR3 length is 12 residues. V lost 4 bases and J lost 4, with 5 bases in between. The germline gives CDR1 SNHLY, CDR2 FYNNEI. CDR3 sequence reads: CASSGSGNTIYF. For the CDR3, the DNA is TGTGCCAGCAGTGGTTCGGGAAACACCATATATTTT.

This clonotype was detected a few times. J is TRBJ2-1 and V is TRBV5-1; D is unresolved. The CDR3 sequence is 15 residues long. Germline CDR1 SGHRS, CDR2 YFSETQ. V was clipped by 0 bases and J by 1 base, with 8 bases between them. The CDR3 nucleotides are TGCGCCAGCAGCTTGGCCCGACATTCCTACAATGAGCAGTTCTTC. Protein: CASSLARHSYNEQFF.

This clonotype was seen only a few times. The chain recombines TRBV5-1 with TRBJ2-6; D not certain. Germline-derived CDR1 and CDR2 are SGHRS and YFSETQ. The CDR3 is made up of 17 amino acids. V lost 0 bases to trimming and J lost 2 bases, with 12 bases between them. CDR3 coding DNA: TGCGCCAGCAGCTTGGCCGTAAGGGTAACTGGGGCCAACGTCCTGACTTTC. Translating it yields CASSLAVRVTGANVLTF. Combining the CDR3 with reference TRBV5-1 and TRBJ2-6 gives the whole variable domain KAGVTQTPRYLIKTRGQQVTLSCSPISGHRSVSWYQQTPGQGLQFLFEYFSETQRNKGNFPGRFSGRQFSNSRSEMNVSTLELGDSALYLCASSLAVRVTGANVLTFGAGSRLTVL.

The table lists this clonotype with many counts. The chain has TRBV24-1 and TRBJ2-5; perhaps TRBD1 as D (5 bases). The CDR3 consists of 15 residues. V dropped 3 bases and J dropped 5 bases, with 15 bases sitting between them. CDR1 KGHDR and CDR2 SFDVKD come from the germline V gene. The CDR3 reads CATSDLRQNSETQYF. The CDR3 DNA reads TGTGCCACCAGTGATCTCCGACAGAATTCGGAGACCCAGTACTTC.

This clonotype was seen at least ten times. The chain has TRBV5-1 and TRBJ1-2, with a tentative D call TRBD1 (5 bases). Germline lookup yields CDR1 SGHRS and CDR2 YFSETQ. The CDR3 totals 17 residues. The germline V and J ends were trimmed by 6 bases and 4 bases, with 25 bases remaining between them. CDR3 in amino acids: CASTRGDLGAGLYGYTF. DNA for the CDR3: TGCGCCAGCACCCGCGGGGACTTAGGGGCAGGCCTCTATGGCTACACCTTC.

This clonotype was detected many times. This sequence joins TRBV7-8 and TRBJ2-7; no definite D call. V was pared by 5 bases and J by 1 base, with 9 bases between. The CDR3 length is 13 residues. Germline CDR1 reads SGHVS; CDR2 reads FQNEAQ. The CDR3 nucleotides read TGTGCCAGCAGCGGATGGAAATCCTACGAGCAGTACTTC. It is translated as CASSGWKSYEQYF.